This TCR beta chain was sequenced in a study of spatial heterogeneity in lung cancer. By sample share, this clonotype is medium-sized. CDR1 SGHDN and CDR2 FVKESK come from the germline V gene. V was trimmed by 4 bases and J by 5 bases, leaving 9 bases between them. The CDR3 runs to 14 residues. TCRdb itself ran the 5' RACE reads through MiXCR, one entry per CDR3 protein. The table records around 2,500 distinct CDR3 sequences, 1.5% to 2.5% of them present only once. The sample's time point: sample taken at primary tumor resection. No cells were sorted before sequencing. The whole RNA sequenced was extracted from tumor, nontumor lung or frozen PBMC.

This receptor was taken from a male donor with early-stage non-small cell lung cancer. The input for sequencing was normal lung tissue next to the tumor, taken at surgery. The V gene is TRBV14, the J gene TRBJ1-6; no clear D gene. CDR3 DNA: TGTGCCAGCAGCCCCGGGAGGGATAATTCACCCCTCCACTTT. This gives the protein CASSPGRDNSPLHF.